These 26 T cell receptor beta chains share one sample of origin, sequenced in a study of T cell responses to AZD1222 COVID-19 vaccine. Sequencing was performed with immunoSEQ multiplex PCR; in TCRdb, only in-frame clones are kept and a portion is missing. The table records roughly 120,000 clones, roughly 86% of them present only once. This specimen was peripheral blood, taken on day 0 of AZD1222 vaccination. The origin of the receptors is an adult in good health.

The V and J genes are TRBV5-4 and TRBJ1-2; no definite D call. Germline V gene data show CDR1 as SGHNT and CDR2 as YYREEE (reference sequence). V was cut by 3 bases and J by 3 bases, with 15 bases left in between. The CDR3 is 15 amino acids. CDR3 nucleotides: TGTGCCAGCAGCTCCCCGATGGGGTTTGACTATGGCTACACCTTC. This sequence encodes CASSSPMGFDYGYTF. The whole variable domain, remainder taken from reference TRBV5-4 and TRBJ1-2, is ETGVTQSPTHLIKTRGQQVTLRCSSQSGHNTVSWYQQALGQGPQFIFQYYREEENGRGNFPPRFSGLQFPNYSSELNVNALELDDSALYLCASSSPMGFDYGYTFGSGTRLTVV.

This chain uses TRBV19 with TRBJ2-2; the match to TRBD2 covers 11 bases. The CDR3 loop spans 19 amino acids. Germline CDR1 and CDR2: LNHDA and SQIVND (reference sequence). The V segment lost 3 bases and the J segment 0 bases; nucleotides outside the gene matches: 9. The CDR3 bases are TGTGCCAGTAGTATGGAGCTAGCGGGAGGCCGGGCGAACACCGGGGAGCTGTTTTTT. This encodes CASSMELAGGRANTGELFF. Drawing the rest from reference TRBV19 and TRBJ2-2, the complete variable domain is DGGITQSPKYLFRKEGQNVTLSCEQNLNHDAMYWYRQDPGQGLRLIYYSQIVNDFQKGDIAEGYSVSREKKESFPLTVTSAQKNPTAFYLCASSMELAGGRANTGELFFGEGSRLTVL.

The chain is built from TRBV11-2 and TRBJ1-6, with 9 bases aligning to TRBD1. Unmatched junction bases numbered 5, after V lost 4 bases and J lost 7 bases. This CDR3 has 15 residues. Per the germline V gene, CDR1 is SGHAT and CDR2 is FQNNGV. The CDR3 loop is CASSSQGTGNSPLHF. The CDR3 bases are TGTGCCAGCAGCTCGCAGGGGACAGGGAATTCACCCCTCCACTTT.

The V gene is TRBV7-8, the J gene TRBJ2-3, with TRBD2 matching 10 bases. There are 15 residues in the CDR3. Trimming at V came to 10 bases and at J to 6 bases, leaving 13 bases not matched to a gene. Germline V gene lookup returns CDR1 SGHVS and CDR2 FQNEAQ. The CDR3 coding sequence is TGTGCCACCGAAGGGCCTAGCGGGAGACGGGATACGCAGTATTTT. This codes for CATEGPSGRRDTQYF.

The CDR3 nucleotides are TGTGCCAGCAGGGTGGACGGCTACGAGCAGTACTTC. Amino acid sequence: CASRVDGYEQYF. This chain uses TRBV28 with TRBJ2-7; D is ambiguous. The germline V gene encodes CDR1 MDHEN and CDR2 SYDVKM. CDR3 length equals 12 residues. The germline V and J ends were trimmed by 6 bases and 3 bases, with 9 bases remaining between them.

The CDR3 protein is CASRTSGSHNEQFF. In DNA, the CDR3 is TGTGCCAGCCGTACTAGCGGGTCCCACAATGAGCAGTTCTTC. The chain is built from TRBV6-5 and TRBJ2-1; TRBD2 agrees at 9 bases. CDR1 is MNHEY, CDR2 SVGAGI, per germline. Losses at the gene ends were 8 bases for V and 5 bases for J; bases not matched to a gene: 7. This CDR3 contains 14 residues.

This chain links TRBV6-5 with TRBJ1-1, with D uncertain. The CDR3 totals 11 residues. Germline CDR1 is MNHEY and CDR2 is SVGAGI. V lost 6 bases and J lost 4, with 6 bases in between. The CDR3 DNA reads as TGTGCCAGCAGGGACTCCACTGAAGCTTTCTTT. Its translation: CASRDSTEAFF.

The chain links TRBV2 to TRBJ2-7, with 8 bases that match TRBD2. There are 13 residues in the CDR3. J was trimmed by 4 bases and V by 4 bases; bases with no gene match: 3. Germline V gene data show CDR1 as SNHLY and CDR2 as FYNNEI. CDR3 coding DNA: TGTGCCAGCAGTGGCGCGGGAGGTTACGAGCAGTACTTC. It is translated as CASSGAGGYEQYF.

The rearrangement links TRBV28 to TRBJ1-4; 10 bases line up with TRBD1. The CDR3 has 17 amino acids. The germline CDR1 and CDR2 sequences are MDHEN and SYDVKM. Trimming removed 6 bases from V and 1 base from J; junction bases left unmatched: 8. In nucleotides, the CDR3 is TGTGCCAGCAGCCACCATGGACAGGGGGTAACTAATGAAAAACTGTTTTTT. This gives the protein CASSHHGQGVTNEKLFF. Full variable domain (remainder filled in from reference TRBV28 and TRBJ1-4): DVKVTQSSRYLVKRTGEKVFLECVQDMDHENMFWYRQDPGLGLRLIYFSYDVKMKEKGDIPEGYSVSREKKERFSLILESASTNQTSMYLCASSHHGQGVTNEKLFFGSGTQLSVL.

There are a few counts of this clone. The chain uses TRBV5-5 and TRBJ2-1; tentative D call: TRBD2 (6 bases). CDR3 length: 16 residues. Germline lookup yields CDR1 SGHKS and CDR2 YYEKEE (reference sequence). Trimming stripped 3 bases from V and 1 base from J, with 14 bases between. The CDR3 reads CASSSGKGRSYNEQFF. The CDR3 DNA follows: TGTGCCAGCAGCTCGGGGAAGGGGAGGTCCTACAATGAGCAGTTCTTC.

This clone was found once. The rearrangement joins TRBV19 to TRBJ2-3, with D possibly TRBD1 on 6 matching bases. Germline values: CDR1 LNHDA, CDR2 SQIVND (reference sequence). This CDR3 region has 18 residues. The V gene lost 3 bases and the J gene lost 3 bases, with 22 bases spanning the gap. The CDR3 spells CASSIQGRGTGATDTQYF. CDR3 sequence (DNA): TGTGCCAGTAGTATCCAGGGGAGAGGCACCGGAGCAACAGATACGCAGTATTTT.

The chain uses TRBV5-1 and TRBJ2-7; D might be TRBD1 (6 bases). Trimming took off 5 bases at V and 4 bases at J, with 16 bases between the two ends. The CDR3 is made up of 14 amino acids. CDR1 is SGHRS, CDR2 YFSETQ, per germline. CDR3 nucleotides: TGCGCCAGCAGACCAAGGACAGATTCATACGAGCAGTACTTC. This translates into CASRPRTDSYEQYF.

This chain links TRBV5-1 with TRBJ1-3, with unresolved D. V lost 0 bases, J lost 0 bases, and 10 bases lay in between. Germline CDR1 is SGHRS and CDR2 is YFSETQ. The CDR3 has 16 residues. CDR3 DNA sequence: TGCGCCAGCAGCTTGGATTACTACTCCTCTGGAAACACCATATATTTT. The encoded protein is CASSLDYYSSGNTIYF.

As DNA, the CDR3 is TGTGCCAGCAGCCCTGTGTCACCGGTAGCCTACTATGGCTACACCTTC. Its translation is CASSPVSPVAYYGYTF. The chain uses TRBV7-9 and TRBJ1-2; D gene ambiguous. CDR1 and CDR2 from the germline V gene are SEHNR and FQNEAQ (reference sequence). The CDR3 extends over 16 amino acids. The V gene lost 5 bases and the J gene lost 3 bases, with 19 bases spanning the gap.

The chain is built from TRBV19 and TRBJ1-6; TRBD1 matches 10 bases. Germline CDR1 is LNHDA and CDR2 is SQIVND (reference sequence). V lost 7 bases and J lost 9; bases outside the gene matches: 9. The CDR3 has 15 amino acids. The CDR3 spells CASNPTGGSGSPLHF. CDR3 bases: TGTGCCAGTAACCCGACAGGGGGCAGCGGTTCACCCCTCCACTTT.

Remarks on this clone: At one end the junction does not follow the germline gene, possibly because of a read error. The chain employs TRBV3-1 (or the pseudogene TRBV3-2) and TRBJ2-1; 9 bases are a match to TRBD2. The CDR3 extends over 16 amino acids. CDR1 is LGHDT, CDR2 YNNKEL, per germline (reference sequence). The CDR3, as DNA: TGTGCCACCAGCCAACACGCGGGGGGGGTCTACAATGAGCAGTTCTTC. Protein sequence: CATSQHAGGVYNEQFF.

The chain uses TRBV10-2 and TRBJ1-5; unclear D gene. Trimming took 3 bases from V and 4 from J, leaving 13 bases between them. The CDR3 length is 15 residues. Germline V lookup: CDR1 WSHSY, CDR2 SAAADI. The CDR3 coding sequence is TGCGCCAGCAGTGATAGTGGGTCTCTGAATCAGCCCCAGCATTTT. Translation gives CASSDSGSLNQPQHF.

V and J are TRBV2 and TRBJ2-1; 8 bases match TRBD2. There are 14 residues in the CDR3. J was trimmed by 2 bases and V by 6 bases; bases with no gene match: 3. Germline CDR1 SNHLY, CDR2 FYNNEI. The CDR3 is CASRTSDPYNEQFF. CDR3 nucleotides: TGTGCCAGCAGGACTAGCGATCCCTACAATGAGCAGTTCTTC.

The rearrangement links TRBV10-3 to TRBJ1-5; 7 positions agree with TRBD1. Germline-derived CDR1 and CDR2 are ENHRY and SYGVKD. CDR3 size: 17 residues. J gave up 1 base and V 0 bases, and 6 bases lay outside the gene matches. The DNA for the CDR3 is TGTGCCATCAGTGAGTCGATTCAGGGGGGCAGCAATCAGCCCCAGCATTTT. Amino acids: CAISESIQGGSNQPQHF.

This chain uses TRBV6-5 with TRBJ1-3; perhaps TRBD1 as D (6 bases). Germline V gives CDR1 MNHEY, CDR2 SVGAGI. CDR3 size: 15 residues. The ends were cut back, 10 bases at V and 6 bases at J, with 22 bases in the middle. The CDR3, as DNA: TGTGCCACAATACAGGGAAGTCGCCCCCTAAACACCATATATTTT. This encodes CATIQGSRPLNTIYF.

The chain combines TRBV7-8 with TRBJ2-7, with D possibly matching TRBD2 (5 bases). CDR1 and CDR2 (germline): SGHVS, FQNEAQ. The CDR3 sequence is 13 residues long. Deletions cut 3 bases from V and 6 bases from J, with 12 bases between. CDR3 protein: CASSFLREGEQYF. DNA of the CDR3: TGTGCCAGCAGCTTCCTTCGGGAAGGCGAGCAGTACTTC.

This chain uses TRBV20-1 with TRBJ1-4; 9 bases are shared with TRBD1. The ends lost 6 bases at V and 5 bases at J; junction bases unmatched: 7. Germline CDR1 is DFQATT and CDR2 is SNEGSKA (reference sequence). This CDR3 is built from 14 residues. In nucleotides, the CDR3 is TGCAGTGCCAGTCCGGGACAGGGAAATGAAAAACTGTTTTTT. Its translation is CSASPGQGNEKLFF.

Here the CDR3 DNA reads TGTGCCTGGAGGACAGGAAATTCGGGTAATTCACCCCTCCACTTT. Amino acids: CAWRTGNSGNSPLHF. The rearrangement joins TRBV30 to TRBJ1-6; D might be TRBD1 (6 bases). Looked up from germline, CDR1 is GTSNPN and CDR2 is SVGIG (reference sequence). This CDR3 has 15 residues. V gave up 3 bases and J gave up 6 bases, with 15 bases separating them.

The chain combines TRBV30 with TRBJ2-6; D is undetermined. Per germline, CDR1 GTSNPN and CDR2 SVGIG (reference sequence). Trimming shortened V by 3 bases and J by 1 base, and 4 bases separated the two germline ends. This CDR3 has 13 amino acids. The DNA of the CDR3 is TGTGCCTGGAGCCCATCTGGGGCCAACGTCCTGACTTTC. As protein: CAWSPSGANVLTF.

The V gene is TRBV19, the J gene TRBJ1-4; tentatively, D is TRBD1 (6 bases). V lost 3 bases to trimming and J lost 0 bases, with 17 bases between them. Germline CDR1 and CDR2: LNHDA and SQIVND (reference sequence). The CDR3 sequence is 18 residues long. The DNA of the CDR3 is TGTGCCAGTAGTATGATGGGCAGGGGAACAGCAACTAATGAAAAACTGTTTTTT. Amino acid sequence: CASSMMGRGTATNEKLFF.

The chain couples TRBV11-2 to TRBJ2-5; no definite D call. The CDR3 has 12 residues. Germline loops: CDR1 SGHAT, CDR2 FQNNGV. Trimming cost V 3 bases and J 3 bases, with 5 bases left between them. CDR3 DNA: TGTGCCAGCAGCTTCCCTAAAGAGACCCAGTACTTC. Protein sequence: CASSFPKETQYF.